In this sample, the clone carrying this T cell receptor (beta chain) turned up a few times. Unmatched junction bases numbered 6, after V lost 5 bases and J lost 8 bases. CDR1 SGHVT and CDR2 SQSDAQ come from the germline V gene. The CDR3 is 13 residues long. These data originate in a study of sequential checkpoint blockade in melanoma. Across the study: Patients were randomized 1:1 to nivolumab-then-ipilimumab or ipilimumab-then-nivolumab first-line. 91 pretreatment tumor DNA samples were TCRβ immunosequenced. After nivolumab or ipilimumab alone, about 20 patients had week-13 rebiopsies.

TCRdb's table, derived via immunoSEQ multiplex PCR, lists solely in-frame clones and lacks some. The sample shows about 18,000 clones, over 60% of them seen only once. The treatment was: randomized to nivolumab then ipilimumab (arm A) or the reverse (arm B). No patient had prior DNA-damaging chemotherapy. The genes are TRBV7-4 and TRBJ1-2; 9 positions match TRBD1. The sequencing used tumor tissue (inferred from file names), collected from a patient given nivolumab and ipilimumab in sequence. The clonotype comes from a human donor with melanoma. CDR3 in DNA: TGTGCCAGCAGCCTAAGGGACAGGGACGGCTACACCTTC. This encodes CASSLRDRDGYTF.